The sequence of this T cell receptor (beta chain) was determined in a study of blood T cells in healthy people across ages. Whole-study results and caveats: When one million T cells were used, diversity estimates were thought to be underestimates. PBMCs that were unsorted prevented a conclusive naive versus antigen-experienced comparison.

A J-beta primer mix and a sample-barcoded 5' primer were used in a second PCR of about 7 to 11 cycles. Per-sample output comprised a minimum of 3 million paired-end reads containing CDR3. TCRdb re-derived calls from the 5' RACE reads in MiXCR, one entry per CDR3 protein. Altogether around 710,000 distinct CDR3 sequences are present, around 46% being singletons, with the ten largest covering 20% to 25%. CDR3 length: 17 amino acids. Looked up from germline, CDR1 is SGHVS and CDR2 is FNYEAQ. Losses at the gene ends were 8 bases for V and 0 bases for J; bases not matched to a gene: 7. Per-sample PBMC isolation yielded at least 6.5 million cells. Comments on this clonotype: The antigen remains undetermined.

This clonotype was sampled from a woman aged 55-70 years in good health. The genes are TRBV7-6 and TRBJ2-2; the match to TRBD2 covers 12 bases. Sequencing input: blood. CDR3 in DNA: TGTGCCAGCGCCCAGCCTAGCGGGGGGGCGAACACCGGGGAGCTGTTTTTT. Translation gives CASAQPSGGANTGELFF.